The rows below give T cell receptor beta chains drawn from one sample of a study of blood T cell repertoires in COVID-19. Sequencing was performed with immunoSEQ multiplex PCR; in TCRdb, only in-frame clones are kept and a portion is missing. The top ten hold around 4.8% of the sample, which has over 150,000 clones, approximately 90% seen once. The specimen sequenced was peripheral blood. These receptors were taken from a man aged 18 to 30 with COVID-19, enrolled during active disease. Both conserved end residues are part of each CDR3. A D gene is named only where the DNA matches it firmly. A clone size is listed for some rows: how often the clone was seen (once, few, many), or a class if it is expanded.

clone size	V gene	D gene	J gene	CDR3 DNA	CDR3 protein
.	TRBV7-9	.	TRBJ1-1	TGTGCCAGCAGCCGACAGACGAACACTGAAGCTTTCTTT	CASSRQTNTEAFF
once	TRBV28	TRBD2	TRBJ2-5	TGTGCCAGCAGCACTAGCGCTTGGAACCAAGAGACCCAGTACTTC	CASSTSAWNQETQYF
.	TRBV4-3	TRBD2	TRBJ2-3	TGCGCCAGCAGCCAAGAGGGGACTAGCGGGAGCCGATACACAGATACGCAGTATTTT	CASSQEGTSGSRYTDTQYF
.	TRBV29-1	.	TRBJ2-2	TGCAGCGTTGGAGGACAGTACACCGGGGAGCTGTTTTTT	CSVGGQYTGELFF
.	TRBV5-1	TRBD1	TRBJ2-1	TGCGCCAGCAGCTTGGGGACAGGGAACAATGAGCAGTTCTTC	CASSLGTGNNEQFF
.	TRBV13	.	TRBJ2-3	TGTGCCAGCAGCTTGGGTGAGGGCACAGATACGCAGTATTTT	CASSLGEGTDTQYF
.	TRBV19	TRBD1	TRBJ1-2	TGTGCCAGTAGTAAGGGACAGGTCTCCGGCTACACCTTC	CASSKGQVSGYTF
.	TRBV20-1	.	TRBJ1-2	TGCAGTGCTCCAACAGATGCTGGCTACACCTTC	CSAPTDAGYTF
.	TRBV9	.	TRBJ2-2	TGTGCCAGCAGCGTACAGAACACCGGGGAGCTGTTTTTT	CASSVQNTGELFF
.	TRBV30	TRBD1	TRBJ1-5	TGTGCCTGGAGCGAAGGACAGGGGGTTATTCAGCCCCAGCATTTT	CAWSEGQGVIQPQHF
.	TRBV27	TRBD1	TRBJ2-7	TGTGCCAGCAGAACAGGGGGGTACGAGCAGTACTTC	CASRTGGYEQYF
.	TRBV27	TRBD2	TRBJ2-1	TGTGCCAGCAGTTCTCGGACTAGTTCCTACAATGAGCAGTTCTTC	CASSSRTSSYNEQFF
.	TRBV29-1	TRBD2	TRBJ2-7	TGCAGCGTTGAAGGACTAGCGGGAGGGCCCCACGAGCAGTACTTC	CSVEGLAGGPHEQYF
.	TRBV15	.	TRBJ2-7	TGTGCCACCAGCGATTGGAGCCGGGGGGAGCAGTACTTC	CATSDWSRGEQYF
.	TRBV2	.	TRBJ1-1	TGTGCCAGCAGCCGGACAGCCGTTGCTTTCTTT	CASSRTAVAFF
.	TRBV6-6	TRBD1	TRBJ2-7	TGTGCCAGCAGTGGCCTCGACAGGGTGAGCTACGAGCAGTACTTC	CASSGLDRVSYEQYF
once	TRBV10-2	TRBD1	TRBJ2-2	TGCGCCAGCAGCTTGGACAGGTTGTTGTTCACCGGGGAGCTGTTTTTT	CASSLDRLLFTGELFF
.	TRBV10-1	.	TRBJ2-3	TGCGCCAACGGTCCCTCCCCAGATACGCAGTATTTT	CANGPSPDTQYF
.	TRBV28	TRBD1	TRBJ1-2	TGTGCCAGCAGGAGGTGGGGGACAGGGTCTGGCTACACCTTC	CASRRWGTGSGYTF
.	TRBV28	.	TRBJ1-1	TGTGCCAGCAGTTTCCTCCCGGCAGGGAAGTATTACACTGAAGCTTTCTTT	CASSFLPAGKYYTEAFF
once	TRBV4-1	.	TRBJ2-7	TGCGCCAGCAGCCAAGACGGAGGCGGCAGGGGTCTAAGGAGCTCCTACGAGCAGTACTTC	CASSQDGGGRGLRSSYEQYF
.	TRBV2	.	TRBJ2-2	TGTGCCAGCAGTGAACTGGGGCCTCGGACCGGGGAGCTGTTTTTT	CASSELGPRTGELFF
.	TRBV7-2	TRBD1	TRBJ1-5	TGTGCCAGCAGCCTAGCGCCGGACAGGGTGAATCAGCCCCAGCATTTT	CASSLAPDRVNQPQHF
.	TRBV6-5	TRBD1	TRBJ2-3	TGTGCCAGCAGTTACTCGGACAGGGGTTCCGATACGCAGTATTTT	CASSYSDRGSDTQYF
.	TRBV7-9	TRBD2	TRBJ2-2	TGTGCCAGCAGCTCGGGACTAGCGGGAGGCTGGAACACCGGGGAGCTGTTTTTT	CASSSGLAGGWNTGELFF
.	TRBV6-5	.	TRBJ1-3	TGTGCCAGCAGTTACAACAGGCAGCCTGGAAACACCATATATTTT	CASSYNRQPGNTIYF
.	TRBV5-1	TRBD1	TRBJ1-1	TGCGCCAGCAGCTTGGTACAGGGGGCGTACACTGAAGCTTTCTTT	CASSLVQGAYTEAFF
.	TRBV18	TRBD2	TRBJ2-2	TGTGCCAGCTCACCTCTATATTTCGGGACTAGCGGCACCGGGGAGCTGTTTTTT	CASSPLYFGTSGTGELFF
.	TRBV29-1	TRBD2	TRBJ2-1	TGCAGCGTTGAATTGGGTGGGAGGGCCTACAATGAGCAGTTCTTC	CSVELGGRAYNEQFF
.	TRBV7-3	.	TRBJ2-5	TGTGCCAGCAGCTTACTTGGTCCCGGGGAGACCCAGTACTTC	CASSLLGPGETQYF
.	TRBV7-9	TRBD1	TRBJ2-1	TGTGCCAGCAGCCTTGGACAGGGGGATTACAATGAGCAGTTCTTC	CASSLGQGDYNEQFF
.	TRBV6-6	TRBD1	TRBJ2-7	TGTGCCAGCAGCCTGACAGGGGCCTACGAGCAGTACTTC	CASSLTGAYEQYF
.	TRBV18	TRBD2	TRBJ2-7	TGTGCCAGCTCACCCCCCGGGGGGGTTCCCTCCTACGAGCAGTACTTC	CASSPPGGVPSYEQYF
.	TRBV28	TRBD1	TRBJ1-2	TGTGCCAGCAGTTCCGGGACAGGGTATAACTATGGCTACACCTTC	CASSSGTGYNYGYTF
.	TRBV3-1/TRBV3-2	.	TRBJ2-7	TGTGCCAGCAGCGACGCAGACACCAGATACTACGAGCAGTACTTC	CASSDADTRYYEQYF
once	TRBV28	.	TRBJ1-1	TGTGCCAGCAGTTTAAAAGTTCGGCGCGGGACTGAAGCTTTCTTT	CASSLKVRRGTEAFF
.	TRBV30	.	TRBJ1-1	TGTGCCTGGAGTGTCGGGGGTATGGCTTTCTTT	CAWSVGGMAFF
few	TRBV4-3	.	TRBJ2-7	TGCGCCAGCAGCCAAGATTCTCTCGACGAGCAGTACTTC	CASSQDSLDEQYF
once	TRBV7-2	TRBD1	TRBJ1-4	TGTGCCAGCAGACGGGACAGGGGGCATCGTGAAAAACTGTTTTTT	CASRRDRGHREKLFF
.	TRBV6-5	.	TRBJ2-7	TGTGCCAGCAGTCCCGGGGACTACGAGCAGTACTTC	CASSPGDYEQYF
few	TRBV7-2	TRBD2	TRBJ2-1	TGTGCCAGCAGCGTCGGACTAGCGGGAGGATCGGATGAGCAGTTCTTC	CASSVGLAGGSDEQFF
.	TRBV28	.	TRBJ1-2	TGTGCCGGGGGGGACGTCTATGGCTACACCTTC	CAGGDVYGYTF
.	TRBV5-6	.	TRBJ1-4	TGTGCCAGCAGCTTGGGAAATGAAAAACTGCTTTTT	CASSLGNEKLLF
.	TRBV2	.	TRBJ2-6	TGTGCCAGCAGTGAGCTAGCAGCCGACGTCCTGACTTTC	CASSELAADVLTF
.	TRBV28	.	TRBJ1-3	TGTGCCAGCAGTTTGCAGGGTCTACGTTCGGGAAACACCATATATTTT	CASSLQGLRSGNTIYF